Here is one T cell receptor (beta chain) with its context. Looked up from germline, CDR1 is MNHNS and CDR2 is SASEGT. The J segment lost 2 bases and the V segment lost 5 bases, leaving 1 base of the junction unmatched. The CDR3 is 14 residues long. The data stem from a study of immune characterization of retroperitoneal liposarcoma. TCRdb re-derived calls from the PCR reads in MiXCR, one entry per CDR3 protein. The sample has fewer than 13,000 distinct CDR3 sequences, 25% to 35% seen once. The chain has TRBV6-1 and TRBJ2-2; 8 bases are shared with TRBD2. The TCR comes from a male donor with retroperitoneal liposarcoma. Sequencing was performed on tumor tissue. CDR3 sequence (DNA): TGTGCCAGCAGTTTAGCGGGAAACACCGGGGAGCTGTTTTTT. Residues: CASSLAGNTGELFF.